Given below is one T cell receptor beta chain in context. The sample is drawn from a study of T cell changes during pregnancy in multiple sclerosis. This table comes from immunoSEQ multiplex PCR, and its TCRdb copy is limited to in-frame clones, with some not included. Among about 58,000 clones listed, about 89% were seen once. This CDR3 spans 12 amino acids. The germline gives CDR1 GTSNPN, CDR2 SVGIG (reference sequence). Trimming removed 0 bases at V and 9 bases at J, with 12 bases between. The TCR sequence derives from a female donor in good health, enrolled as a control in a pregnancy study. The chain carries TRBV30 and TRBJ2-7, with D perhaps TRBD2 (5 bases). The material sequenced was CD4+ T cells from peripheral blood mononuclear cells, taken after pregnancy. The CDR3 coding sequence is TGTGCCTGGAGTGTACTCGGAGGATTGCAGTACTTC. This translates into CAWSVLGGLQYF.